The clone carrying this T cell receptor (beta chain) was seen only a few times. This entry belongs to a study of T cells in Graves' hyperthyroidism and ophthalmopathy. Germline lookup yields CDR1 MGHDK and CDR2 SYGVNS. This CDR3 comprises 12 residues. The germline V and J ends were trimmed by 5 bases and 3 bases, with 7 bases remaining between them. TCR beta CDR3 regions were amplified from RNA. HTBI primers were used for first-round RT-PCR of the TCR CDR3. TCRdb re-called the multiplex PCR reads with MiXCR, one entry per CDR3 protein. The table has about 570,000 distinct CDR3 sequences, just over 45% seen once.

The specimen was peripheral blood or thyroid tissue (not recorded which). This chain connects TRBV25-1 to TRBJ1-2; D gene uncertain. The receptor comes from an adult woman with Graves' disease, either hyperthyroidism or ophthalmopathy (not recorded which). The chain's CDR3 is CASSITHYGYTF. The CDR3 DNA follows: TGTGCCAGCAGTATAACGCACTATGGCTACACCTTC.